Each of the 32 T cell receptor beta chains below was sequenced from the same sample in a study of beta chain features in type 1 diabetes. Expressed TCRB transcripts were sequenced, since all the RNA that had been isolated was reverse transcribed. The assay was immunoSEQ multiplex PCR, and TCRdb's table has in-frame clones only and misses some. The repertoire includes 60,000 or so clones, roughly 60% of them detected once, and about 2% sits in the top ten. The source material was Tregs from blood. These receptors originate from a young woman in good health.

The V gene is TRBV7-2, the J gene TRBJ1-2; TRBD1 matches 9 bases. Germline V gene lookup returns CDR1 SGHTA and CDR2 FQGNSA. This CDR3 has 16 residues. V was pared by 1 base and J by 4 bases, with 7 bases of the junction left unmatched. Here the CDR3 DNA reads TGTGCCAGCAGCTTAGAATGGGGGACAGGGATCTATGGCTACACCTTC. It codes for CASSLEWGTGIYGYTF.

The CDR3 sequence is CASSVYPVDTGELFF. The CDR3 DNA is TGTGCCAGCAGCGTCTACCCGGTGGACACCGGGGAGCTGTTTTTT. J is TRBJ2-2 and V is TRBV9; no firm D call. The V and J ends lost 2 bases and 3 bases respectively, with 11 bases between them. The CDR3 spans 15 residues. Germline V CDR1 and CDR2: SGDLS, YYNGEE.

This clone appeared a few times. The chain combines TRBV5-6 with TRBJ2-7, with 7 nucleotides matching TRBD2. Germline V gives CDR1 SGHDT, CDR2 YYEEEE. The CDR3 extends over 14 amino acids. Trimming removed 1 base from V and 2 bases from J; junction bases left unmatched: 3. CDR3 in amino acids: CASSLLGGAYEQYF. CDR3 nucleotide sequence: TGTGCCAGCAGCTTGTTGGGAGGGGCCTACGAGCAGTACTTC.

This chain connects TRBV18 to TRBJ2-1; 12 positions agree with TRBD1. The V gene end was trimmed by 2 bases and the J gene end by 6 bases; junction bases not matched to a gene: 5. There are 16 residues in the CDR3. The V gene's germline CDR1 is KGHSH and CDR2 LQKENI. DNA of the CDR3: TGTGCCAGCTCACCAGGAGGGACAGGGGGCCTCAATGAGCAGTTCTTC. This codes for CASSPGGTGGLNEQFF.

J is TRBJ1-5 and V is TRBV18, with 7 bases lining up with TRBD1. The junction had 2 bases not matched to a gene; V was cut back by 4 bases and J by 2 bases. Per germline, CDR1 KGHSH and CDR2 LQKENI. This CDR3 has 14 residues. The CDR3 bases are TGTGCCAGCTCACAGGGGGCTGGCAATCAGCCCCAGCATTTT. This gives the protein CASSQGAGNQPQHF.

This clone has only one observation. The chain uses TRBV4-1 and TRBJ1-1; 9 bases agree with TRBD1. The CDR3 has 16 amino acids. The germline CDR1 and CDR2 sequences are MGHRA and YSYEKL. V dropped 8 bases and J dropped 3; count of bases not matched to a gene: 13. The CDR3 loop reads CASSPHNRGRDTEAFF. In DNA, the CDR3 is TGCGCCAGCTCCCCTCACAACAGGGGGCGCGACACTGAAGCTTTCTTT.

The V gene is TRBV5-1, the J gene TRBJ2-3; 7 nucleotides agree with TRBD2. Germline V gene lookup returns CDR1 SGHRS and CDR2 YFSETQ. Losses at the gene ends were 1 base for V and 0 bases for J; bases not matched to a gene: 8. The CDR3 length is 17 residues. The CDR3 bases are TGCGCCAGCAGCTTGAGGGCGGGAGCCCTTAGCACAGATACGCAGTATTTT. Translating it yields CASSLRAGALSTDTQYF.

This clone has a handful of counts. The chain recombines TRBV5-4 with TRBJ2-7; TRBD2 matches 9 bases. The trim removed 4 bases at V and 4 bases at J, leaving 6 bases unmatched. Per germline, CDR1 SGHNT and CDR2 YYREEE (reference sequence). This CDR3 spans 14 amino acids. CDR3 nucleotides: TGTGCCAGCAGCGCGACTAGCGGTCAATACGAGCAGTACTTC. Protein sequence: CASSATSGQYEQYF. Drawing the rest from reference TRBV5-4 and TRBJ2-7, the complete variable domain is ETGVTQSPTHLIKTRGQQVTLRCSSQSGHNTVSWYQQALGQGPQFIFQYYREEENGRGNFPPRFSGLQFPNYSSELNVNALELDDSALYLCASSATSGQYEQYFGPGTRLTVT.

This chain uses TRBV4-2 with TRBJ2-2, with 7 positions matching TRBD2. This CDR3 spans 17 amino acids. The germline V gene encodes CDR1 LGHNA and CDR2 YNFKEQ. Germline trimming cut 1 base from V and 1 base from J; bases unmatched to any gene: 6. CDR3: CASSQAMERGNTGELFF. In DNA, the CDR3 is TGTGCCAGCAGCCAAGCGATGGAGCGGGGGAACACCGGGGAGCTGTTTTTT.

The table lists this clone with a few counts. The rearrangement links TRBV7-2 to TRBJ2-3; possible D gene TRBD2, 6 bases. CDR3 length equals 15 residues. Trimming cost V 2 bases and J 4 bases, with 13 bases left between them. Germline assignment: CDR1 SGHTA and CDR2 FQGNSA. The CDR3 loop reads CASSLRLVGPDTQYF. CDR3 sequence (DNA): TGTGCCAGCAGCTTACGACTAGTCGGCCCAGATACGCAGTATTTT.

This chain links TRBV27 with TRBJ2-1, with 8 bases lining up with TRBD1. Germline CDR1 reads MNHEY; CDR2 reads SMNVEV (reference sequence). Unmatched junction bases numbered 6, after V lost 5 bases and J lost 6 bases. The CDR3 is 14 amino acids. CDR3 coding DNA: TGTGCCAGCAGTACTACCGGGACAGGCAATGAGCAGTTCTTC. As protein: CASSTTGTGNEQFF.

The chain combines TRBV30 with TRBJ1-1, with D uncertain. The CDR3 sequence is 12 residues long. Germline CDR1 reads GTSNPN; CDR2 reads SVGIG (reference sequence). Trimming left V 3 bases short and J 0 bases short, with 5 bases between. The CDR3: CAWRGVNTEAFF. The DNA of the CDR3 is TGTGCCTGGAGGGGCGTGAACACTGAAGCTTTCTTT.

The CDR3 DNA sequence: TGTGCCATCAGTGAGTCGGCCTCCCTAGACTATGGCTACACCTTC. Its protein product is CAISESASLDYGYTF. The V gene is TRBV10-3, the J gene TRBJ1-2; D gene unclear. V was cut by 0 bases and J by 3 bases, with 11 bases left in between. The germline V gene encodes CDR1 ENHRY and CDR2 SYGVKD. The CDR3 is 15 amino acids.

The sample holds one count of this clone. The V gene is TRBV6-5, the J gene TRBJ1-4; 7 bases fit TRBD1. The V gene end was trimmed by 2 bases and the J gene end by 3 bases; junction bases not matched to a gene: 6. Germline V gene data show CDR1 as MNHEY and CDR2 as SVGAGI. There are 16 residues in the CDR3. The CDR3 DNA sequence: TGTGCCAGCAGTTACGCCAGGGGGGCAGCTAATGAAAAACTGTTTTTT. Translated, it gives CASSYARGAANEKLFF.

The chain carries TRBV2 and TRBJ2-1; D perhaps matches TRBD1 (6 bases). The V end lost 5 bases, the J end lost 0 bases, and 8 bases lay between the germline ends. This CDR3 has 14 residues. From germline, CDR1 is SNHLY and CDR2 FYNNEI. CDR3 DNA sequence: TGTGCCAGCAGTCGACAGGCCTCCTACAATGAGCAGTTCTTC. This sequence encodes CASSRQASYNEQFF.

This chain joins TRBV9 and TRBJ2-5; weak D call: TRBD2 (5 bases). Germline V gene sequence: CDR1 SGDLS, CDR2 YYNGEE. With 1 base removed from V and 2 bases from J, the gap between germline ends came to 9 bases. The CDR3 has 14 residues. DNA of the CDR3: TGTGCCAGCAGCGTATTGTGGGAGCAAGAGACCCAGTACTTC. It specifies CASSVLWEQETQYF.

The chain employs TRBV5-1 and TRBJ2-3, with a tentative D call TRBD2 (5 bases). V was shortened by 0 bases and J by 2 bases, with 10 bases between the two germline ends. Germline CDR1 is SGHRS and CDR2 is YFSETQ. The CDR3 loop spans 15 amino acids. The CDR3 coding sequence is TGCGCCAGCAGCTTGGGAGTCGGACTCACAGATACGCAGTATTTT. Amino acid sequence: CASSLGVGLTDTQYF. Full variable domain (rest looked up from reference TRBV5-1 and TRBJ2-3): KAGVTQTPRYLIKTRGQQVTLSCSPISGHRSVSWYQQTPGQGLQFLFEYFSETQRNKGNFPGRFSGRQFSNSRSEMNVSTLELGDSALYLCASSLGVGLTDTQYFGPGTRLTVL.

J is TRBJ2-3 and V is TRBV5-1; D possibly corresponds to TRBD1 (7 bases). The germline V and J ends were trimmed by 5 bases and 4 bases, with 14 bases remaining between them. Germline V gives CDR1 SGHRS, CDR2 YFSETQ. This CDR3 comprises 14 residues. Here the CDR3 reads CASSSGGSADTQYF. CDR3 nucleotides: TGCGCCAGCAGTTCAGGGGGGTCGGCAGATACGCAGTATTTT.

This clone has just a few counts. This chain uses TRBV9 with TRBJ2-5, with 9 bases identical to TRBD2. The CDR3 loop spans 15 amino acids. The germline CDR1 and CDR2 sequences are SGDLS and YYNGEE. V was pared by 4 bases and J by 4 bases, with 8 bases of the junction left unmatched. CDR3 sequence: CASSSGLADGETQYF. CDR3 DNA sequence: TGTGCCAGCAGCTCGGGACTAGCTGATGGAGAGACCCAGTACTTC.

The chain combines TRBV2 with TRBJ2-5, with a weak D call TRBD2 (5 bases). V lost 3 bases and J lost 7, with 12 bases in between. This CDR3 contains 13 residues. Per the germline V gene, CDR1 is SNHLY and CDR2 is FYNNEI. This CDR3 reads CASSEDLPRTQYF. In DNA, the CDR3 is TGTGCCAGCAGTGAGGACTTGCCCAGGACCCAGTACTTC.

This chain links TRBV29-1 with TRBJ2-3; the D is unclear. Germline CDR1 is SQVTM and CDR2 is ANQGSEA. This CDR3 contains 14 residues. Trimming shortened V by 2 bases and J by 0 bases, and 9 bases separated the two germline ends. The CDR3 nucleotides read TGCAGCGTTGAAAGCTGGGCAAGCACAGATACGCAGTATTTT. Protein product: CSVESWASTDTQYF.

The gene calls are TRBV7-9 and TRBJ2-4; D is perhaps TRBD2 (5 bases). This CDR3 is built from 15 residues. The V end lost 3 bases, the J end lost 8 bases, and 17 bases lay between the germline ends. Germline CDR1 SEHNR, CDR2 FQNEAQ (reference sequence). The CDR3 sequence: CASSFTGPSGDIQYF. CDR3 coding DNA: TGTGCCAGCAGCTTCACCGGACCGAGCGGAGACATTCAGTACTTC.

J is TRBJ2-3 and V is TRBV7-3, with 7 bases aligning to TRBD2. The V segment lost 5 bases and the J segment 1 base; nucleotides outside the gene matches: 9. The CDR3 contains 16 residues. Germline V gene sequence: CDR1 SGHTA, CDR2 FQGTGA. CDR3 DNA sequence: TGTGCCAGCAGCCCCGGAATGGGGGGGGGCACAGATACGCAGTATTTT. It encodes CASSPGMGGGTDTQYF.

This clone appeared a few times. This chain connects TRBV4-1 to TRBJ2-1; the D gene is possibly TRBD1 (5 bases). The germline V gene has CDR1 MGHRA and CDR2 YSYEKL. Trimming removed 3 bases from V and 2 bases from J, with 14 bases in between. The CDR3 is made up of 16 amino acids. The CDR3 reads CASSHRSTGPYNEQFF. The CDR3 DNA follows: TGCGCCAGCAGCCACCGCTCCACAGGCCCCTACAATGAGCAGTTCTTC.

The rearrangement links TRBV18 to TRBJ2-1; 8 positions match TRBD1. The CDR3 contains 14 residues. CDR1 is KGHSH and CDR2 is LQKENI in the germline V gene. J gave up 2 bases and V 6 bases, and 3 bases lay outside the gene matches. The CDR3 DNA is TGTGCCAGCTCGCGGACAGGGCCCTACAATGAGCAGTTCTTC. It translates to CASSRTGPYNEQFF.

This clone has only a few counts. The chain's CDR3 is CASSPRGGLAASGEQYF. In DNA, the CDR3 is TGTGCCAGCAGCCCCAGAGGGGGACTAGCGGCTTCAGGAGAGCAGTACTTC. This sequence joins TRBV13 and TRBJ2-7, with 11 bases lining up with TRBD2. The length of the CDR3 is 17 residues. V shed 5 bases, J shed 7 bases, and the junction held 16 bases outside the gene matches. Germline-derived CDR1 and CDR2 are PRHDT and FYEKMQ (reference sequence).

The rearrangement links TRBV4-3 to TRBJ1-2; D may be TRBD1 (5 bases). The V gene's germline CDR1 is LGHNA and CDR2 YSLEER. The CDR3 covers 13 residues. V gave up 6 bases and J gave up 3 bases, with 11 bases separating them. The CDR3 protein is CASSEGVDYGYTF. CDR3 DNA: TGCGCCAGCAGTGAAGGGGTAGACTATGGCTACACCTTC.

This clone showed up many times. The chain couples TRBV7-9 to TRBJ2-2, with D possibly TRBD1 on 5 matching bases. From germline, CDR1 is SEHNR and CDR2 FQNEAQ (reference sequence). Deletions cut 5 bases from V and 0 bases from J, with 13 bases between. The CDR3 has 16 residues. The CDR3 loop reads CASSAKTVSNTGELFF. In DNA form, the CDR3 reads TGTGCCAGCAGCGCAAAGACAGTTTCGAACACCGGGGAGCTGTTTTTT.

The chain employs TRBV5-1 and TRBJ2-2; 7 bases map to TRBD2. J gave up 0 bases and V 5 bases, and 7 bases lay outside the gene matches. The CDR3 is 16 amino acids. The germline CDR1 and CDR2 sequences are SGHRS and YFSETQ. The CDR3: CASRWRLAANTGELFF. The CDR3 nucleotides read TGCGCCAGCAGATGGAGGCTAGCGGCGAACACCGGGGAGCTGTTTTTT.

The chain combines TRBV6-6 with TRBJ1-1; tentatively, D is TRBD1 (5 bases). V was clipped by 7 bases and J by 7 bases, with 19 bases between them. The CDR3 length is 14 residues. In germline, CDR1 is MNHNY, CDR2 SVGAGI (reference sequence). The CDR3 DNA reads as TGTGCCAGCACCTTTAGGGGTCCCCGCATTGAAGCTTTCTTT. This encodes CASTFRGPRIEAFF.

This clone has a single count. The rearrangement uses TRBV29-1 and TRBJ1-1; D gene ambiguous. The V and J ends lost 5 bases and 1 base respectively, with 14 bases between them. This CDR3 is built from 14 residues. Looked up from germline, CDR1 is SQVTM and CDR2 is ANQGSEA. CDR3: CSVWFWGGNTEAFF. The CDR3 coding sequence is TGCAGCGTTTGGTTCTGGGGAGGGAACACTGAAGCTTTCTTT.

V gene TRBV6-1 combines with J gene TRBJ2-3; no clear D. Per germline, CDR1 MNHNS and CDR2 SASEGT. Trimming took 2 bases from V and 6 from J, leaving 12 bases between them. The CDR3 has 14 residues. The CDR3 coding sequence is TGTGCCAGCAGTGAACCCACCTCGGTCGATACGCAGTATTTT. Translation: CASSEPTSVDTQYF.